Below, one TCR beta chain is given with its context. Its antigen remains unknown. The data stem from a study of cytotoxic CD8 clonotypes in ibrutinib-treated CLL. Study-wide context: Patients: roughly ten relapsed/refractory, roughly 15 treatment-naive, around 17 IGHV unmutated. Response sampling came at median 12 months of treatment, ranging about 6 to 36 months. Findings and caveats of the study: With treatment, public clonotypes, which were uncommon, either contracted or remained stable. Rising at ibrutinib response, clonality subsequently fell back toward baseline at progression.

Germline loops: CDR1 MGHDK, CDR2 SYGVNS. V was pared by 6 bases and J by 0 bases, with 8 bases between. The CDR3 is 13 amino acids. Assay used: immunoSEQ multiplex PCR; TCRdb lists only in-frame clones, some missing. The table records 100,000 to 150,000 clones, 80% to 90% of them present only once. The specimen was PBMCs, collected after 24 months of ibrutinib treatment. The V call is TRBV25-1, the J call TRBJ1-1; no definite D call. The receptor was derived from a human donor with chronic lymphocytic leukemia. Here the CDR3 DNA reads TGTGCCAGCAGCTTCAATATGAACACTGAAGCTTTCTTT. It yields the protein CASSFNMNTEAFF.